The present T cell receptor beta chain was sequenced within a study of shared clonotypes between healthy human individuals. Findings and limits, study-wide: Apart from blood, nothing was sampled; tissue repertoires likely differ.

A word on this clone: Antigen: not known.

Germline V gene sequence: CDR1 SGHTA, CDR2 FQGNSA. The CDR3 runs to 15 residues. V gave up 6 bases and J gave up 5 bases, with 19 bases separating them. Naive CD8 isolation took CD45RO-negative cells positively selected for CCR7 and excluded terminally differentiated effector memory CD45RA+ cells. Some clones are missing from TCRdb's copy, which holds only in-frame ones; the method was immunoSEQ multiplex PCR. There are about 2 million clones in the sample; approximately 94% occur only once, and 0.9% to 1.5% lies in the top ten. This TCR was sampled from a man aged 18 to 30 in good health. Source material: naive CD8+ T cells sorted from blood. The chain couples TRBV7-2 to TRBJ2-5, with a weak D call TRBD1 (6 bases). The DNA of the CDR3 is TGTGCCAGCAGTTCCCAACAGGGAGAAGGGGAGACCCAGTACTTC. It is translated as CASSSQQGEGETQYF.